The 9 T cell receptor beta chains reported below all come from one sample, sequenced in a study of shared clonotypes between healthy human individuals. Assay used: immunoSEQ multiplex PCR; TCRdb lists only in-frame clones, some missing. This table has about 2 million clones, 85% to 95% appearing once. It was CD45RO-negative cells, positively selected for CCR7, that made up naive CD8 cells, with terminally differentiated effector memory CD45RA+ cells excluded. Input material: naive CD8+ T cells sorted from blood. Receptors were obtained from a man between 18 and 35 years old in good health.

The rearrangement uses TRBV4-3 and TRBJ2-1; D is unclear. The V end was cut by 0 bases, the J end by 3 bases, with 12 bases between. CDR3 length: 16 residues. CDR1 is LGHNA, CDR2 YSLEER, per germline. The chain's CDR3 is CASSQDSRPVYNEQFF. As DNA, the CDR3 is TGCGCCAGCAGCCAAGACAGTCGGCCTGTCTACAATGAGCAGTTCTTC.

V and J are TRBV13 and TRBJ2-7; 10 bases are a match to TRBD1. The CDR3 sequence is 14 residues long. V was pared by 5 bases and J by 4 bases, with 5 bases of the junction left unmatched. CDR1 PRHDT and CDR2 FYEKMQ come from the germline V gene (reference sequence). For the CDR3, the DNA is TGTGCCAGCAGCCATTCGGACAGGGGGTACGAGCAGTACTTC. The encoded protein is CASSHSDRGYEQYF. Based on the CDR3 plus reference TRBV13 and TRBJ2-7, the full variable domain is AAGVIQSPRHLIKEKRETATLKCYPIPRHDTVYWYQQGPGQDPQFLISFYEKMQSDKGSIPDRFSAQQFSDYHSELNMSSLELGDSALYFCASSHSDRGYEQYFGPGTRLTVT.

About this clone: Other DNA sequences in the sample encode the same CDR3. V usage is TRBV9 and J usage is TRBJ2-7; 8 bases match TRBD1. The germline V gene has CDR1 SGDLS and CDR2 YYNGEE. With V trimmed by 3 bases and J by 3 bases, 8 bases remained unmatched. The CDR3 runs to 15 residues. For the CDR3, the DNA is TGTGCCAGCAGCGCGGCCGGGACAGGCGGCTACGAGCAGTACTTC. Residues: CASSAAGTGGYEQYF.

This rearrangement joins TRBV19 to TRBJ1-1; D is possibly TRBD1 (5 bases). The CDR3 is 12 residues long. Deletions cut 4 bases from V and 11 bases from J, with 14 bases between. Germline-derived CDR1 and CDR2 are LNHDA and SQIVND (reference sequence). CDR3: CASSTHQGEAFF. CDR3 DNA sequence: TGTGCCAGTAGTACCCATCAGGGTGAGGCTTTCTTT.

The gene calls are TRBV27 and TRBJ1-1; TRBD1 might be the D (6 bases). V lost 3 bases, J lost 2 bases, and 13 bases lay in between. The germline V gene encodes CDR1 MNHEY and CDR2 SMNVEV (reference sequence). The CDR3 totals 15 residues. The CDR3 region has the DNA TGTGCCAGCAGTTTGGCGGCAGGGGCAAACACTGAAGCTTTCTTT. It yields the protein CASSLAAGANTEAFF.

The CDR3 is CASSWDGNYGYTF. Here the CDR3 DNA reads TGTGCCAGCAGCTGGGACGGAAACTATGGCTACACCTTC. The chain couples TRBV7-2 to TRBJ1-2; possibly TRBD1 for D (5 bases). CDR1 SGHTA and CDR2 FQGNSA come from the germline V gene. The V end was cut by 4 bases, the J end by 2 bases, with 8 bases between. The CDR3 length is 13 residues.

The genes are TRBV2 and TRBJ2-7, with D possibly being TRBD1 or TRBD2 (5 bases each). The CDR3 spans 16 residues. V lost 6 bases and J lost 0, with 18 bases in between. Germline V gene sequence: CDR1 SNHLY, CDR2 FYNNEI. This chain's CDR3 is CASRGDFRRSSYEQYF. The CDR3 bases are TGTGCCAGCAGGGGGGATTTCAGGAGAAGCTCCTACGAGCAGTACTTC.

The chain links TRBV7-9 to TRBJ2-1; the D is unclear. This CDR3 contains 11 residues. Per the germline V gene, CDR1 is SEHNR and CDR2 is FQNEAQ (reference sequence). Deletions cut 6 bases from V and 9 bases from J, with 9 bases between. The CDR3 DNA sequence: TGTGCCAGCAGGTCTATGAGTGAGCAGTTCTTC. The encoded protein is CASRSMSEQFF.

This clone has only one observation. The rearrangement links TRBV30 to TRBJ2-1; unclear D gene. Germline V gene data show CDR1 as GTSNPN and CDR2 as SVGIG (reference sequence). CDR3 length: 14 amino acids. V gave up 3 bases and J gave up 1 base, with 10 bases separating them. CDR3 DNA: TGTGCCTGGAGGGGTACCTTTTCCTACAATGAGCAGTTCTTC. It codes for CAWRGTFSYNEQFF.